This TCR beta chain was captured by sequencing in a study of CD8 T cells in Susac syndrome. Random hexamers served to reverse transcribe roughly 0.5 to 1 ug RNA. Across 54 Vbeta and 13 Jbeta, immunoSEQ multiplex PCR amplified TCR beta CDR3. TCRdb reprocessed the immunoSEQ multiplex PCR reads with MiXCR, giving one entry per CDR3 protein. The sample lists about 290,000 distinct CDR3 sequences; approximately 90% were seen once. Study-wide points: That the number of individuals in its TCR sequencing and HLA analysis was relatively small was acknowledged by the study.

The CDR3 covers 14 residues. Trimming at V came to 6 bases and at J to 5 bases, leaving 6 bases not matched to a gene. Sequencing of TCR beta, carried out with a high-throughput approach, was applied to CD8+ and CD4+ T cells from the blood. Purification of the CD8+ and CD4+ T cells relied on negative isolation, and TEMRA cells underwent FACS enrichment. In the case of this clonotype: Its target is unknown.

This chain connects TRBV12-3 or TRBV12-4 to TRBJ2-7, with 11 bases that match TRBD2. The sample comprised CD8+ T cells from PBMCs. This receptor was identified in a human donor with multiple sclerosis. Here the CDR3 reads CASSPTSGGDEQYF. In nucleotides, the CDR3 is TGTGCCAGCAGCCCAACTAGCGGGGGAGACGAGCAGTACTTC.